The clone carrying this T cell receptor (beta chain) was recorded at least ten times. TCRdb redid the calling of the 5' RACE reads with MiXCR, one entry per CDR3 protein. This sample has approximately 97,000 distinct CDR3 sequences, with over 10% found just once. These data come from a study of early T cells in non-severe SARS-CoV-2 infection. The CDR3 loop spans 16 amino acids. Germline V gene sequence: CDR1 MNHEY, CDR2 SMNVEV (reference sequence). Trimming took off 10 bases at V and 7 bases at J, with 29 bases between the two ends. The genes are TRBV27 and TRBJ2-7; D uncertain. This TCR was recovered from an adult who was a healthcare worker with PCR-confirmed SARS-CoV-2 infection or an uninfected control (not recorded which). Sequences were obtained from whole blood. CDR3 in DNA: TGTGCCAACAAAGGCCCACCAGGTCACCCCCCTGGGGAGCAGTACTTC. Amino acid sequence: CANKGPPGHPPGEQYF.